Sequencing of this T cell receptor (beta chain) was carried out in a study of CD8+CD57+ T cells in acquired aplastic anemia. Study outcomes and limitations: Found in both controls and patients were some 31 CD8+ CDR3 sequences.

CDR1 and CDR2 from the germline V gene are LGHDT and YNNKEL (reference sequence). The CDR3 runs 11 residues. V lost 2 bases to trimming and J lost 9 bases, with 5 bases between them. Profiling that covered TCR beta VDJ and CDR3 relied on genomic DNA as its template. TCRdb processed the reads anew with MiXCR; each CDR3 protein has one entry. This sample has under 250,000 distinct CDR3 sequences; roughly 35% occur once, and the top ten carry 1% to 1.3%. For this clonotype: Antigen specificity is unknown. Given a much more abundant clone one base away, this may be a read error.

Sequences were obtained from sorted CD4+, CD8+, or CD8+CD57+ T cells (not recorded which) from PBMCs. The chain joins TRBV3-1 to TRBJ2-1; unclear D gene. This sequence was found in a human donor in good health, serving as a control. This CDR3 is CASSQTVEQFF. The CDR3 DNA reads as TGTGCCAGCAGCCAAACGGTTGAGCAGTTCTTC.